This TCR beta chain derives from a study of OX40 agonist ivuxolimab in advanced cancers. Study-wide background: At 0.01 to 10 mg/kg, ivuxolimab was administered intravenously to patients every 2 weeks. Hepatocellular carcinoma, melanoma, renal cell or head and neck cancer was diagnosed in the dose-escalation patients.

Clones were read by immunoSEQ multiplex PCR, and TCRdb kept only the in-frame ones, dropping some. This sample has fewer than 90,000 clones; 88% occur once, and the top ten carry under 3%. Remarks on this clone: Antigen: not known.

Findings of the study overall: Not determined was the antigen specificity of the expanded peripheral T cells.

V lost 4 bases, J lost 5 bases, and 6 bases stayed unmatched. CDR3 length: 14 residues. Germline V gene lookup returns CDR1 SGHRS and CDR2 YFSETQ. This specimen was CD4+ or CD8+ T cells sorted from blood, taken in a trial of the OX40 agonist ivuxolimab. J is TRBJ1-5 and V is TRBV5-1, with 7 bases matching TRBD1. The TCR originated in an adult with an advanced solid tumor such as melanoma, head and neck, liver or kidney cancer. In DNA, the CDR3 is TGCGCCAGCAGCGCAGGGACAGAAGATCAGCCCCAGCATTTT. Protein sequence: CASSAGTEDQPQHF.